A selection of T cell receptor beta chains follows, all from one sample in a study of T cells in Graves' hyperthyroidism and ophthalmopathy. TCRdb reanalysed the multiplex PCR reads using MiXCR and keeps one entry per CDR3 protein. The table has about 400,000 distinct CDR3 sequences, 13% to 15% seen once. The material sequenced was blood. The receptors originated from an older woman with Graves' ophthalmopathy. Both conserved end residues are part of each CDR3. D genes are given only for firm matches. For some rows the clone size is stated as once, few or many, or as a class when expanded; others skip it.

d_call | j_call | clone_size | v_call | cdr3_length | cdr3_aa | cdr3_nt
NA | TRBJ2-2 | many | TRBV20-1 | 14 | CSASGDRNTGELFF | TGCAGTGCTAGTGGTGACCGGAACACCGGGGAGCTGTTTTTT
NA | TRBJ2-7 | few | TRBV27 | 14 | CASSRRDRTYEQYF | TGTGCCAGCAGTCGGAGGGATAGGACCTACGAGCAGTACTTC
TRBD1 | TRBJ2-3 | few | TRBV7-3 | 16 | CASSSGRDRVTDTQYF | TGTGCCAGCAGCTCCGGCCGGGACAGGGTGACAGATACGCAGTATTTT
NA | TRBJ1-2 | many | TRBV6-5 | 13 | CASSYLSNYGYTF | TGTGCCAGCAGTTACTTGAGTAACTATGGCTACACCTTC
TRBD2 | TRBJ2-1 | many | TRBV7-9 | 15 | CASSLGGLVSNEQFF | TGTGCCAGCAGCTTAGGTGGACTAGTATCCAATGAGCAGTTCTTC
TRBD2 | TRBJ2-2 | NA | TRBV5-1 | 18 | CASSSKGLAGVGTGELFF | TGCGCCAGCAGCTCAAAAGGACTAGCGGGAGTAGGGACCGGGGAGCTGTTTTTT
NA | TRBJ2-7 | many | TRBV20-1 | 14 | CSARATRGSYEQYF | TGCAGTGCTAGAGCGACTAGGGGGTCCTACGAGCAGTACTTC
NA | TRBJ1-4 | many | TRBV12-3/TRBV12-4 | 16 | CASSSGTPATNEKLFF | TGTGCCAGCAGTTCCGGGACACCAGCAACTAATGAAAAACTGTTTTTT
NA | TRBJ2-5 | few | TRBV3-1 | 16 | CASSSRLGGYQETQYF | TGTGCCAGCAGCTCCCGACTAGGGGGGTACCAAGAGACCCAGTACTTC
TRBD1 | TRBJ2-7 | many | TRBV28 | 14 | CASTIQGASYEQYF | TGTGCCAGCACCATCCAGGGGGCGTCCTACGAGCAGTACTTC
NA | TRBJ1-3 | many | TRBV18 | 16 | CASSPGPGPEANTIYF | TGTGCCAGCTCACCGGGCCCCGGACCAGAGGCAAACACCATATATTTT
TRBD2 | TRBJ2-7 | few | TRBV5-4 | 15 | CASSAGRTSALEQYF | TGTGCCAGCAGCGCGGGGAGGACTAGCGCCCTGGAGCAGTACTTC
NA | TRBJ2-2 | many | TRBV18 | 14 | CASSPRGTTGELFF | TGTGCCAGCTCACCACGGGGGACCACCGGGGAGCTGTTTTTT
NA | TRBJ2-2 | few | TRBV18 | 15 | CASSPPGRVGGELFF | TGTGCCAGCTCACCACCCGGCAGGGTTGGCGGGGAGCTGTTTTTT
NA | TRBJ2-2 | few | TRBV24-1 | 18 | CATSEITRDSWNTGELFF | TGTGCCACCAGTGAAATCACCCGGGACTCCTGGAACACCGGGGAGCTGTTTTTT
TRBD2 | TRBJ2-1 | many | TRBV27 | 15 | CASSISGRAVNEQFF | TGTGCCAGCAGTATTAGCGGGAGGGCCGTAAATGAGCAGTTCTTC
NA | TRBJ2-3 | many | TRBV2 | 11 | CASHLGDTQYF | TGTGCCAGCCACTTGGGGGATACGCAGTATTTT
NA | TRBJ1-1 | many | TRBV2 | 13 | CASAGQRNTEAFF | TGTGCCAGCGCTGGACAGAGGAACACTGAAGCTTTCTTT
NA | TRBJ2-7 | NA | TRBV10-3 | 16 | CAISESGQGLGIEQYF | TGTGCCATCAGTGAGTCGGGTCAGGGCCTGGGGATTGAGCAGTACTTC
TRBD1 | TRBJ1-1 | many | TRBV20-1 | 12 | CSAPGGPTEAFF | TGCAGTGCACCAGGGGGGCCCACTGAAGCTTTCTTT
TRBD1 | TRBJ2-5 | many | TRBV7-6 | 14 | CASSFGTVQETQYF | TGTGCCAGCAGCTTCGGGACAGTTCAAGAGACCCAGTACTTC
TRBD1 | TRBJ2-1 | many | TRBV18 | 11 | CASSTGGEQFF | TGTGCCAGCTCAACAGGGGGTGAGCAGTTCTTC
TRBD1 | TRBJ1-5 | many | TRBV30 | 15 | CAWSVGQGNNQPQHF | TGTGCCTGGAGTGTCGGACAGGGTAACAATCAGCCCCAGCATTTT
TRBD1 | TRBJ2-5 | many | TRBV11-2 | 16 | CASSPRGTGGIETQYF | TGTGCCAGCAGCCCCCGGGGCACAGGGGGTATAGAGACCCAGTACTTC
NA | TRBJ2-1 | many | TRBV5-1 | 13 | CASSLSSFNEQFF | TGCGCCAGCAGCTTGTCTAGCTTCAATGAGCAGTTCTTC
TRBD1 | TRBJ2-3 | few | TRBV5-1 | 15 | CASTSGTGGIDTQYF | TGCGCCAGCACCTCCGGGACAGGGGGCATAGATACGCAGTATTTT
TRBD2 | TRBJ2-1 | many | TRBV29-1 | 14 | CSTKTSGRKGEQFF | TGCAGCACCAAGACTAGCGGGAGGAAGGGTGAGCAGTTCTTC
TRBD2 | TRBJ2-6 | NA | TRBV9 | 15 | CASNRGGSGANVLTF | TGTGCCAGCAACCGGGGGGGCTCTGGGGCCAACGTCCTGACTTTC
NA | TRBJ1-2 | few | TRBV6-1 | 14 | CASSEALRGYGYTF | TGTGCCAGCAGTGAAGCGCTTCGGGGGTATGGCTACACCTTC
NA | TRBJ2-3 | NA | TRBV10-3 | 13 | CAIATDSTDTQYF | TGTGCCATTGCGACCGACAGCACAGATACGCAGTATTTT
NA | TRBJ2-2 | few | TRBV7-3 | 16 | CASSLMGGLNTGELFF | TGTGCCAGCAGCTTAATGGGGGGGCTAAACACCGGGGAGCTGTTTTTT
NA | TRBJ2-2 | few | TRBV6-5 | 15 | CASSQTGDPTGELFF | TGTGCCAGCAGTCAGACGGGGGACCCAACCGGGGAGCTGTTTTTT
TRBD1 | TRBJ2-1 | NA | TRBV11-2 | 16 | CASSLAGTGGGNEQFF | TGTGCCAGCAGCTTAGCCGGGACAGGGGGCGGGAATGAGCAGTTCTTC
TRBD1 | TRBJ2-1 | once | TRBV2 | 15 | CASRTGTGGYNEQFF | TGTGCCAGCAGGACCGGGACAGGGGGGTACAATGAGCAGTTCTTC
NA | TRBJ2-1 | many | TRBV28 | 13 | CASSPTDPGEQFF | TGTGCCAGCAGTCCCACCGACCCGGGGGAGCAGTTCTTC
TRBD1 | TRBJ1-2 | many | TRBV30 | 14 | CAWSRDRGPYGYTF | TGTGCCTGGAGTCGGGACAGGGGTCCCTATGGCTACACCTTC
NA | TRBJ2-5 | NA | TRBV28 | 14 | CATCEGAGEETQYF | TGTGCCACCTGCGAGGGGGCGGGAGAAGAGACCCAGTACTTC
TRBD2 | TRBJ2-5 | NA | TRBV14 | 15 | CASSHPTSGEETQYF | TGTGCCAGCAGCCACCCGACTAGCGGGGAAGAGACCCAGTACTTC
NA | TRBJ1-4 | many | TRBV7-9 | 13 | CASSSGRGEKLFF | TGTGCCAGCAGCTCGGGACGAGGCGAAAAACTGTTTTTT
NA | TRBJ1-2 | NA | TRBV9 | 15 | CASSVAQAARDGYTF | TGTGCCAGCAGCGTCGCCCAGGCCGCAAGGGATGGCTACACCTTC
NA | TRBJ1-6 | NA | TRBV6-5 | 19 | CASSYDSRLTSSYNSPLHF | TGTGCCAGCAGTTACGACAGTCGGCTGACGAGCTCCTATAATTCACCCCTCCACTTT
TRBD2 | TRBJ2-7 | few | TRBV6-1 | 15 | CASSQPGGGGYEQYF | TGTGCCAGCAGTCAACCCGGGGGGGGCGGATACGAGCAGTACTTC
NA | TRBJ2-7 | NA | TRBV30 | 12 | CAWTRGSYEQYF | TGTGCCTGGACAAGGGGATCCTACGAGCAGTACTTC
NA | TRBJ1-3 | few | TRBV14 | 15 | CASSQGQNLWNTIYF | TGTGCCAGCAGCCAAGGACAGAACCTTTGGAACACCATATATTTT
TRBD2 | TRBJ2-2 | few | TRBV28 | 15 | CASSRLALDTGELFF | TGTGCCAGCAGTCGACTAGCTTTAGACACCGGGGAGCTGTTTTTT
NA | TRBJ2-1 | few | TRBV12-5 | 14 | CASGLDMGWNEQFF | TGTGCTAGTGGTTTGGACATGGGGTGGAATGAGCAGTTCTTC
NA | TRBJ1-5 | many | TRBV6-1 | 13 | CASSPQGHQPQHF | TGTGCCAGCAGCCCACAGGGTCATCAGCCCCAGCATTTT
NA | TRBJ2-2 | many | TRBV2 | 14 | CASSEVAASGELFF | TGTGCCAGCAGTGAAGTAGCAGCAAGCGGGGAGCTGTTTTTT
NA | TRBJ1-5 | many | TRBV28 | 15 | CASRLGGDSNQPQHF | TGTGCCAGCAGGCTGGGGGGGGATAGCAATCAGCCCCAGCATTTT
NA | TRBJ2-5 | few | TRBV7-9 | 13 | CASSPSAAETQYF | TGTGCCAGCAGCCCCTCGGCGGCAGAGACCCAGTACTTC
TRBD2 | TRBJ2-5 | NA | TRBV3-1 | 16 | CASRPGTSGSGETQYF | TGTGCCAGCAGACCTGGGACTAGCGGGAGTGGTGAGACCCAGTACTTC
TRBD1 | TRBJ2-2 | many | TRBV28 | 16 | CASSPGRTGRSGELFF | TGTGCCAGCAGCCCCGGCCGGACAGGGCGTTCCGGGGAGCTGTTTTTT
NA | TRBJ2-2 | NA | TRBV20-1 | 17 | CSARDPRGSGPSGELFF | TGCAGTGCTAGAGATCCTCGAGGTAGCGGTCCCTCCGGGGAGCTGTTTTTT
NA | TRBJ2-7 | many | TRBV7-3 | 15 | CASSLEAGLSYEQYF | TGTGCCAGCAGCTTGGAAGCGGGCCTTTCCTACGAGCAGTACTTC